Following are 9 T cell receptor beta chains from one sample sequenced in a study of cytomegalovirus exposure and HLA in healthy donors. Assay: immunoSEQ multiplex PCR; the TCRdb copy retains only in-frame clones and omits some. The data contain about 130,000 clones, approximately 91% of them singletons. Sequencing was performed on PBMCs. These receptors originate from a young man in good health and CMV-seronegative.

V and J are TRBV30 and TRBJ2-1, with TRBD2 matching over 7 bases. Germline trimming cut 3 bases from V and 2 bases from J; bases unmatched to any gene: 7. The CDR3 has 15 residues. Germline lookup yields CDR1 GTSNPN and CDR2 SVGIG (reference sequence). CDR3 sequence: CAWSIGGTTYNEQFF. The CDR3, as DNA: TGTGCCTGGAGCATAGGTGGGACTACCTACAATGAGCAGTTCTTC. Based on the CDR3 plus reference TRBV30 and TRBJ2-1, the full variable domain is SQTIHQWPATLVQPVGSPLSLECTVEGTSNPNLYWYRQAAGRGLQLLFYSVGIGQISSEVPQNLSASRPQDRQFILSSKKLLLSDSGFYLCAWSIGGTTYNEQFFGPGTRLTVL.

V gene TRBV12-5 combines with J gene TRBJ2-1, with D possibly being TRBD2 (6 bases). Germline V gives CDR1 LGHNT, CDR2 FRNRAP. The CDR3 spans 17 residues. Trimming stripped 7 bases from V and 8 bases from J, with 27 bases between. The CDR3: CASDHGSGTPWSYEQFF. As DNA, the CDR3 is TGTGCTAGTGATCACGGATCCGGGACTCCTTGGAGCTATGAGCAGTTCTTC.

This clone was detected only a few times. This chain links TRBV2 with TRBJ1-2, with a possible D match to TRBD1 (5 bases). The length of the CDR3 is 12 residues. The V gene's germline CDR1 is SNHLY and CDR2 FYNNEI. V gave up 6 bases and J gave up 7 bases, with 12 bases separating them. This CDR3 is CASRQGTGGYTF. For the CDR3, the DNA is TGTGCCAGCAGGCAGGGAACGGGTGGCTACACCTTC.

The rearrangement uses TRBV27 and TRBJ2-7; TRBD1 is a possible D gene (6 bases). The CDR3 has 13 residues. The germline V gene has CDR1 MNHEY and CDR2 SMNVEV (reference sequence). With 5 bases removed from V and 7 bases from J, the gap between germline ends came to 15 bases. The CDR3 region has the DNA TGTGCCAGCAGTCCCCGAGGACAGAGGGAGCAGTACTTC. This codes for CASSPRGQREQYF.

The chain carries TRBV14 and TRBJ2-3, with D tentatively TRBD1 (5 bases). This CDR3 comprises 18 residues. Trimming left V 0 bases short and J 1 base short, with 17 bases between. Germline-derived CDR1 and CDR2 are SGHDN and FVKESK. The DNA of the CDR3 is TGTGCCAGCAGCCAAGATGATGGGGCTACCCCGGGCACAGATACGCAGTATTTT. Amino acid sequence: CASSQDDGATPGTDTQYF.

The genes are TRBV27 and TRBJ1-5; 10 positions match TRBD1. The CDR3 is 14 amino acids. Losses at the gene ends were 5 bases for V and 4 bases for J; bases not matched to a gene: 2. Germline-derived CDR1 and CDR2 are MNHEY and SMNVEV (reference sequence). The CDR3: CASSRDRGNQPQHF. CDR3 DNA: TGTGCCAGCAGTCGGGACAGGGGAAATCAGCCCCAGCATTTT.

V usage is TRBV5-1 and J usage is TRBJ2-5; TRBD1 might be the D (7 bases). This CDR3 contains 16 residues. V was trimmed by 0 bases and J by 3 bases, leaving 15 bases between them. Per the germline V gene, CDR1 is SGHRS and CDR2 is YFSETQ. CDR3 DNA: TGCGCCAGCAGCTTGGGAGGAGGGGGCGGAAAAGAGACCCAGTACTTC. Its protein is CASSLGGGGGKETQYF. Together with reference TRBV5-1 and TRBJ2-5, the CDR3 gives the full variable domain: KAGVTQTPRYLIKTRGQQVTLSCSPISGHRSVSWYQQTPGQGLQFLFEYFSETQRNKGNFPGRFSGRQFSNSRSEMNVSTLELGDSALYLCASSLGGGGGKETQYFGPGTRLLVL.

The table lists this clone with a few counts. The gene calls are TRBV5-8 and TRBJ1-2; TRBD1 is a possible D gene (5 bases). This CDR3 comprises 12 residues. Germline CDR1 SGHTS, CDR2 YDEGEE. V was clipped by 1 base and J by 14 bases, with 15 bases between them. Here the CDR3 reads CASSLRMSGGTF. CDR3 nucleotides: TGTGCCAGCAGCTTGAGAATGTCCGGGGGAACCTTC.

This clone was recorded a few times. The CDR3 reads CAWSSQDREGEKLFF. DNA for the CDR3: TGTGCCTGGAGTTCTCAGGACAGGGAAGGTGAAAAACTGTTTTTT. V and J are TRBV30 and TRBJ1-4, with 8 bases lining up with TRBD1. V lost 2 bases, J lost 7 bases, and 9 bases stayed unmatched. Germline CDR1 is GTSNPN and CDR2 is SVGIG (reference sequence). This CDR3 spans 15 amino acids. The whole variable domain, remainder taken from reference TRBV30 and TRBJ1-4, is SQTIHQWPATLVQPVGSPLSLECTVEGTSNPNLYWYRQAAGRGLQLLFYSVGIGQISSEVPQNLSASRPQDRQFILSSKKLLLSDSGFYLCAWSSQDREGEKLFFGSGTQLSVL.